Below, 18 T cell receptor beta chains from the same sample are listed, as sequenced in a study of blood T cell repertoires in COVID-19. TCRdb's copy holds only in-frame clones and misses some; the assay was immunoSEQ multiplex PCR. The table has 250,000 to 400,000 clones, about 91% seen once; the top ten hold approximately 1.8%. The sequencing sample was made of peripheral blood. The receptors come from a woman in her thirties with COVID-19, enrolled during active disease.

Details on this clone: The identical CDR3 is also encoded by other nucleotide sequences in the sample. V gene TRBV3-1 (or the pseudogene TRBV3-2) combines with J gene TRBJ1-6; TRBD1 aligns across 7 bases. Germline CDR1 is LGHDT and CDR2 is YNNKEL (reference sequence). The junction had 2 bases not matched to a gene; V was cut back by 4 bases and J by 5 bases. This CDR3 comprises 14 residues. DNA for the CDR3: TGTGCCAGCAGCCTAACAGGGGATAATTCACCCCTCCACTTT. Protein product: CASSLTGDNSPLHF.

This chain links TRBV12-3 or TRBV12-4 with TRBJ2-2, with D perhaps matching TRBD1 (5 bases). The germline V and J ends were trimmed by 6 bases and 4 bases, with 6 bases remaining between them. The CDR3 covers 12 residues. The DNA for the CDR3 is TGTGCCAGCAGGGGGCCCACCGGGGAGCTGTTTTTT. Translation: CASRGPTGELFF.

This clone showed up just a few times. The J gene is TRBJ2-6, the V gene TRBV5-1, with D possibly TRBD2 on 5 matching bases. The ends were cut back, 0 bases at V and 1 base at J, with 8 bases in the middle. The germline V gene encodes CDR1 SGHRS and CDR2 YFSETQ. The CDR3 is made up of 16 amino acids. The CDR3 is CASSLASGSGANVLTF. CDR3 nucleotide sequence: TGCGCCAGCAGCTTGGCGAGCGGTTCTGGGGCCAACGTCCTGACTTTC.

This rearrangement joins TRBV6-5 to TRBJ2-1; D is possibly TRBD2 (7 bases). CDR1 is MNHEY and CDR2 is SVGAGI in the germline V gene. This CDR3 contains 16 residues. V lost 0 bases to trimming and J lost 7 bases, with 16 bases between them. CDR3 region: CASSYSTAGALNEQFF. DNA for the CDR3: TGTGCCAGCAGTTACTCGACTGCGGGGGCCCTGAATGAGCAGTTCTTC.

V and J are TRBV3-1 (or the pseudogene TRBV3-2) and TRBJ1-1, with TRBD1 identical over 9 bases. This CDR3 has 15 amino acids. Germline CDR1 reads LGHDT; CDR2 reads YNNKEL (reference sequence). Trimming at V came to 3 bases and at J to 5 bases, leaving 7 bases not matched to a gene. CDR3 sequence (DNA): TGTGCCAGCAGCCAGGGGGACAGGGAATTGACTGAAGCTTTCTTT. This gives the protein CASSQGDRELTEAFF.

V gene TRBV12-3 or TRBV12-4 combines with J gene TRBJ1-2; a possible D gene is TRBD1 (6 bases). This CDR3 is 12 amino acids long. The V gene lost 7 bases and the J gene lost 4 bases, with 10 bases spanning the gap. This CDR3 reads CASTIQGYGYTF. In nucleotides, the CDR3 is TGTGCCAGCACTATACAGGGCTATGGCTACACCTTC.

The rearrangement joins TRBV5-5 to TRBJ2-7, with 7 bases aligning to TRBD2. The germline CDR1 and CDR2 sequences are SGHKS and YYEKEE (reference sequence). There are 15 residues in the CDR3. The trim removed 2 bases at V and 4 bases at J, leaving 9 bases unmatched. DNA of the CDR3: TGTGCCAGCAGCTTACGGGAGGCAGGTTGGTACGAGCAGTACGTC. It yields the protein CASSLREAGWYEQYV.

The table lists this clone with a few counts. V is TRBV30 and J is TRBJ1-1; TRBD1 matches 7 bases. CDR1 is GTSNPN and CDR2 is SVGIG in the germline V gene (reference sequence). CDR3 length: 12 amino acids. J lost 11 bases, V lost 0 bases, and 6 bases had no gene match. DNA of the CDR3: TGTGCCTGGAGTGTACCGGGACAGAGGGCTTTCTTT. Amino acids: CAWSVPGQRAFF.

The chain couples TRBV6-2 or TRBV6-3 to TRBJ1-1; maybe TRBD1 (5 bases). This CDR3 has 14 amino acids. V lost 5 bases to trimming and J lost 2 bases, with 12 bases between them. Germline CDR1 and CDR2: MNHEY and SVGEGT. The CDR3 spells CASSPTAFNTEAFF. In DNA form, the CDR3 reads TGTGCCAGCAGTCCGACAGCTTTCAACACTGAAGCTTTCTTT.

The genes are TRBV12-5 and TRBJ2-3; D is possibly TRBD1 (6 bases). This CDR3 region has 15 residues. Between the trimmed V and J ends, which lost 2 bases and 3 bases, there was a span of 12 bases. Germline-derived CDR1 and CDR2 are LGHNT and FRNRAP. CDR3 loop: CASGLYGGRTDTQYF. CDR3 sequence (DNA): TGTGCTAGTGGTTTGTATGGGGGCAGGACAGATACGCAGTATTTT.

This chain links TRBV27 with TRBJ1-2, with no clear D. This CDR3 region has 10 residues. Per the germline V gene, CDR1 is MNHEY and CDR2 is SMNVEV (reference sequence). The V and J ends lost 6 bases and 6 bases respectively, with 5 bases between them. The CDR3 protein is CASRRDGYTF. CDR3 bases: TGTGCCAGCAGGAGAGATGGCTACACCTTC.

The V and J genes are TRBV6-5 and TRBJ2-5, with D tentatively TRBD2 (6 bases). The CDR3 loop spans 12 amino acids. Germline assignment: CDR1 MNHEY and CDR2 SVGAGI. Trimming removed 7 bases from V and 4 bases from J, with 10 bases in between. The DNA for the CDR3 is TGTGCCAGCACCGGAGGGTTAGAGACCCAGTACTTC. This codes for CASTGGLETQYF.

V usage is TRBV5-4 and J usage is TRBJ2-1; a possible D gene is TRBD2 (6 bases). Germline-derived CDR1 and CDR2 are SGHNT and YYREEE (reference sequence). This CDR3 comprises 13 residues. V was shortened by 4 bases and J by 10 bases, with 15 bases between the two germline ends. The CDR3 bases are TGTGCCAGCAGCCCTTTAAGGGAGGAAGAGCAGTTCTTC. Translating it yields CASSPLREEEQFF. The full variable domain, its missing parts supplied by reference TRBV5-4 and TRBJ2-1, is ETGVTQSPTHLIKTRGQQVTLRCSSQSGHNTVSWYQQALGQGPQFIFQYYREEENGRGNFPPRFSGLQFPNYSSELNVNALELDDSALYLCASSPLREEEQFFGPGTRLTVL.

CDR3 sequence: CATSFSTAGEAFF. The DNA for the CDR3 is TGTGCCACCAGCTTTTCCACTGCCGGGGAAGCTTTCTTT. The chain is built from TRBV15 and TRBJ1-1; D is unclear. The CDR3 consists of 13 residues. Trimming stripped 5 bases from V and 8 bases from J, with 15 bases between. Germline V gives CDR1 LNHNV, CDR2 YYDKDF (reference sequence). The complete variable domain, with remaining parts taken from reference TRBV15 and TRBJ1-1, reads DAMVIQNPRYQVTQFGKPVTLSCSQTLNHNVMYWYQQKSSQAPKLLFHYYDKDFNNEADTPDNFQSRRPNTSFCFLDIRSPGLGDTAMYLCATSFSTAGEAFFGQGTRLTVV.

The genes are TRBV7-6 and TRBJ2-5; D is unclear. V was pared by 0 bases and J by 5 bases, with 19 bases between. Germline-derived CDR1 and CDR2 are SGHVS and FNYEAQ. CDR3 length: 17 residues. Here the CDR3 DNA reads TGTGCCAGCAGCTTAGCGTTTATAGCTGCCTCCCGGGAGACCCAGTACTTC. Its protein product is CASSLAFIAASRETQYF. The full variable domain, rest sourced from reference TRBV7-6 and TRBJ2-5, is GAGVSQSPRYKVTKRGQDVALRCDPISGHVSLYWYRQALGQGPEFLTYFNYEAQQDKSGLPNDRFSAERPEGSISTLTIQRTEQRDSAMYRCASSLAFIAASRETQYFGPGTRLLVL.

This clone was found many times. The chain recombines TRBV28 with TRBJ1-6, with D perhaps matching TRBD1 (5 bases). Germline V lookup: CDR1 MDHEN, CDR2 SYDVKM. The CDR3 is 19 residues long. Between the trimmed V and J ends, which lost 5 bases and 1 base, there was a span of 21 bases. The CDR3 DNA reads TGTGCCAGCAGTCCCCTTGGGGGGAGAGCTAGGTCCTATAATTCACCCCTCCACTTT. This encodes CASSPLGGRARSYNSPLHF.

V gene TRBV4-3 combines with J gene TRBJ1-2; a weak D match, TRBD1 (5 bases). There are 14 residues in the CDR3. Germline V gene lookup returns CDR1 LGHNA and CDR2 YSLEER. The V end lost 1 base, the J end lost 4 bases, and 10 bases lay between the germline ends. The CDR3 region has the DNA TGCGCCAGCAGCCAAGTCGGAGGGGTCTATGGCTACACCTTC. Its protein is CASSQVGGVYGYTF.

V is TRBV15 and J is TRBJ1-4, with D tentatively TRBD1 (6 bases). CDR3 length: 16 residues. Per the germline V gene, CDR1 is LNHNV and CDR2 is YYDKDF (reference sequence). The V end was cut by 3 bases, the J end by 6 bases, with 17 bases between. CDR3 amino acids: CATSSPGRGEDEKLFF. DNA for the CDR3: TGTGCCACCAGCAGCCCAGGCAGGGGTGAGGATGAAAAACTGTTTTTT. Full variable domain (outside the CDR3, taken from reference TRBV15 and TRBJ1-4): DAMVIQNPRYQVTQFGKPVTLSCSQTLNHNVMYWYQQKSSQAPKLLFHYYDKDFNNEADTPDNFQSRRPNTSFCFLDIRSPGLGDTAMYLCATSSPGRGEDEKLFFGSGTQLSVL.